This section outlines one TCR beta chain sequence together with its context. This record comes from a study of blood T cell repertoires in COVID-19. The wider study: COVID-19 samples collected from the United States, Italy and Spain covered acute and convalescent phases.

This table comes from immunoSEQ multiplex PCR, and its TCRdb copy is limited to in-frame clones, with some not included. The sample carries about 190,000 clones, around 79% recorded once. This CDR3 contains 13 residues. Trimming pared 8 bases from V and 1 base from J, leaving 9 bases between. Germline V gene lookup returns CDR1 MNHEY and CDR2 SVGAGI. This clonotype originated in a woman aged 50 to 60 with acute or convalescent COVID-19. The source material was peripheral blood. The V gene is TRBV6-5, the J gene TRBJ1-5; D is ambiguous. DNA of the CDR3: TGTGCCAGCGCGGTGAGAAGCAATCAGCCCCAGCATTTT. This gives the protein CASAVRSNQPQHF.